This TCR beta chain was obtained from a study of cytomegalovirus exposure and HLA in healthy donors. The PCR ran on 60 Vbeta and 13 Jbeta primers. Generated by immunoSEQ multiplex PCR, the TCRdb table keeps only in-frame clones and is missing some. The sample consists of about 150,000 clones, approximately 74% of them appearing once. Germline V gene lookup returns CDR1 SNHLY and CDR2 FYNNEI. The CDR3 loop spans 15 amino acids. V shed 6 bases and J shed 0 bases, with 13 bases lying between them. Sequenced material: PBMCs. The chain links TRBV2 to TRBJ2-3, with D unclear. The sequence came from a man aged 18 to 30 in good health and CMV-seronegative. The CDR3 bases are TGTGCCAGCAGCCCCGGAGACTCTAGCACAGATACGCAGTATTTT. Translating it yields CASSPGDSSTDTQYF.